Below, one T cell receptor (beta chain) is given with its context. Antigen unknown. The CDR3 runs to 15 residues. Germline V CDR1 and CDR2: SEHNR, FQNEAQ (reference sequence). V gave up 1 base and J gave up 3 bases; unmatched junction bases: 4. Use of 60 Vbeta and 13 Jbeta primers characterized the PCR. Authors' methods: Roughly 81 million unique TCR beta chains, about 12 million shared, were counted in a later analysis. The protocol was immunoSEQ multiplex PCR, while the TCRdb copy is restricted to in-frame clones and leaves out a portion. That table gives V, J and clone size, and the DNA gave D and trimming. Of 140,000 to 150,000 clones listed, around 66% were seen once; the top ten hold 6.5%. The sample comes from a study of cytomegalovirus exposure and HLA in healthy donors. Points from the study as a whole: Evidence from a later analysis indicated that most CMV-associated TCR beta chains looked HLA-restricted. Near-uniform donor sequencing depth was presumed by presence/absence analyses. In a later analysis, HLA-associated beta chains showed higher expansion and lower generation probabilities than comparable chains.

Input material: PBMCs. V usage is TRBV7-9 and J usage is TRBJ2-7; 9 bases agree with TRBD1. The TCR was taken from a woman in her fifties or sixties in good health and CMV-seronegative. This CDR3 reads CASSLGQGVGYEQYF. The CDR3 DNA reads TGTGCCAGCAGCTTAGGACAGGGGGTAGGCTACGAGCAGTACTTC.